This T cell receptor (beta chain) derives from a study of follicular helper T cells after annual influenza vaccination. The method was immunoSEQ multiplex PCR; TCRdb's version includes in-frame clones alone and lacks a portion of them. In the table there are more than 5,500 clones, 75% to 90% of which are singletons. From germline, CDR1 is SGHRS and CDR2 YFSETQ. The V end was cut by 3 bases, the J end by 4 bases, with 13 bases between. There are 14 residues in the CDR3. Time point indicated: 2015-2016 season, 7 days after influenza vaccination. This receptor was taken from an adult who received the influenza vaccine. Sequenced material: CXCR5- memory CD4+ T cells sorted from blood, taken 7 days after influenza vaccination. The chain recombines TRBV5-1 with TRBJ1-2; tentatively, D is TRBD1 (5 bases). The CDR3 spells CASSSQTGSYGYTF. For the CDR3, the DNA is TGCGCCAGCAGCTCCCAAACAGGATCCTATGGCTACACCTTC.